Following are 27 T cell receptor beta chains from one sample sequenced in a study of spatial heterogeneity in lung cancer (dated by TCRdb to between 2018 and 2021). The method behind the library was 5' RACE. The data were produced on a NextSeq 500. In-frame beta chains were kept once TCRdb had trimmed the public reads at Q25 with fastp and called clones with MiXCR. Under each unique CDR3 protein, matching rows form one entry showing the most common genes and DNA. This sample comprises some 11,000 distinct CDR3 sequences, 6.3% of them detected only once. Roughly 28% of the sample lies in the top ten. The label giving this sample's time point can be read as: sample taken at primary tumor resection. Without any cell sorting, TCR sequencing was performed on whole RNA extracted either from tumor and nontumor lung tissue or from cryopreserved PBMC samples. The source material was PBMCs, sampled at surgery. These receptors came from a male donor with early-stage non-small cell lung cancer.

In this sample, this clonotype turned up many times. This beta chain is a stray sequence in a library constructed for alpha chains; its clone size is not meaningful. V and J are TRBV19 and TRBJ2-6; 7 positions match TRBD1. The CDR3 spans 18 residues. Germline CDR1 and CDR2: LNHDA and SQIVND (reference sequence). V dropped 6 bases and J dropped 0; count of bases not matched to a gene: 11. CDR3 residues: CASRNRGWVSSGANVLTF. The DNA of the CDR3 is TGTGCCAGTAGAAACAGGGGATGGGTTAGCTCTGGGGCCAACGTCCTGACTTTC.

In this sample, this clonotype turned up many times. Within a library made for alpha chains, this beta chain is off target, and its count is uninformative. The J gene is TRBJ2-1, the V gene TRBV12-3 or TRBV12-4; 8 positions match TRBD1. The CDR3 contains 16 residues. V lost 3 bases and J lost 6; bases outside the gene matches: 10. The CDR3: CASSFSSGTGPNEQFF. The DNA of the CDR3 is TGTGCCAGCAGTTTTTCTTCCGGGACAGGACCCAATGAGCAGTTCTTC.

This clonotype was seen more than once but under ten times. As an off-target read in a library built for alpha chains, this beta chain has a frequency of little significance. The gene calls are TRBV18 and TRBJ1-1, with D unclear. Germline CDR1 is KGHSH and CDR2 is LQKENI. Trimming took off 2 bases at V and 1 base at J, with 5 bases between the two ends. CDR3 length: 13 residues. CDR3 in amino acids: CASSPIKNTEAFF. The CDR3 DNA reads as TGTGCCAGCTCACCAATCAAGAACACTGAAGCTTTCTTT.

This clonotype was recorded at least ten times. As an off-target read in a library built for alpha chains, this beta chain has a frequency of little significance. The chain employs TRBV27 and TRBJ1-4; 8 nucleotides match TRBD1. With 4 bases clipped from V and 5 bases from J, the junction kept 6 bases outside the gene matches. The germline V gene has CDR1 MNHEY and CDR2 SMNVEV (reference sequence). The CDR3 has 15 residues. The DNA of the CDR3 is TGTGCCAGCAGTTCAGCCGGGACAGGAAATGAAAAACTGTTTTTT. It yields the protein CASSSAGTGNEKLFF.

As concerns this clonotype: The library was built for alpha chains, so this beta chain is an off-target read and its size means little. The gene calls are TRBV7-2 and TRBJ1-5; D unclear. The germline V gene encodes CDR1 SGHTA and CDR2 FQGNSA. V lost 2 bases and J lost 5, with 13 bases in between. This CDR3 is built from 15 residues. The CDR3 DNA follows: TGTGCCAGCAGCTTATGGAGTGGCGTAGATCAGCCCCAGCATTTT. Its translation is CASSLWSGVDQPQHF.

This clonotype turned up a few times. In a library made to pick up alpha chains, this beta chain is a stray read with a size that means little. The chain joins TRBV28 to TRBJ2-7, with 14 positions matching TRBD2. After removal of 5 bases from V and 6 bases from J, the junction contained 12 bases not matched to a gene. Germline values: CDR1 MDHEN, CDR2 SYDVKM. The CDR3 has 17 amino acids. CDR3 region: CASSVPGLAGEVAEQYF. CDR3 bases: TGTGCCAGCAGTGTTCCGGGACTAGCGGGAGAAGTTGCCGAGCAGTACTTC.

On this clonotype itself: This beta chain is an off-target read within a library intended for alpha chains, so its frequency means little. This chain uses TRBV11-2 with TRBJ1-5; TRBD1 matches 10 bases. The junction had 6 bases not matched to a gene; V was cut back by 5 bases and J by 5 bases. Germline CDR1 SGHAT, CDR2 FQNNGV. The CDR3 is 15 amino acids. The CDR3 DNA reads as TGTGCCAGCAGCAGCCCGGACAGGGGGGATCAGCCCCAGCATTTT. Amino acids: CASSSPDRGDQPQHF.

This clonotype came up many times. This beta chain appears as a stray read in a library generated for alpha chains; its size is not informative. This chain joins TRBV7-2 and TRBJ1-5; no definite D call. The CDR3 runs to 15 residues. CDR1 and CDR2 from the germline V gene are SGHTA and FQGNSA. Between the trimmed V and J ends, which lost 1 base and 0 bases, there was a span of 7 bases. CDR3 DNA sequence: TGTGCCAGCAGCTTAGAAGGGTATAGCAATCAGCCCCAGCATTTT. This translates into CASSLEGYSNQPQHF. The full variable domain, rest sourced from reference TRBV7-2 and TRBJ1-5, is GAGVSQSPSNKVTEKGKDVELRCDPISGHTALYWYRQSLGQGLEFLIYFQGNSAPDKSGLPSDRFSAERTGGSVSTLTIQRTQQEDSAVYLCASSLEGYSNQPQHFGDGTRLSIL.

The sample holds many counts of this clonotype. This beta chain represents an off-target read in a library built for alpha chains; its size is of limited meaning. The V gene is TRBV25-1, the J gene TRBJ1-1, with a weak D call TRBD1 (6 bases). The CDR3 runs 14 residues. Germline CDR1 and CDR2: MGHDK and SYGVNS. V was trimmed by 3 bases and J by 11 bases, leaving 19 bases between them. In nucleotides, the CDR3 is TGTGCCAGCAGTGACAACCGGGACAACATTGGCGCTTTCTTT. Protein sequence: CASSDNRDNIGAFF.

This clonotype was seen at least ten times. The size of this beta chain means little, since it is a stray read in a library made for alpha chains. The chain has TRBV29-1 and TRBJ1-2; the D gene is possibly TRBD1 (5 bases). This CDR3 region has 9 residues. Looked up from germline, CDR1 is SQVTM and CDR2 is ANQGSEA. The V gene lost 7 bases and the J gene lost 8 bases, with 8 bases spanning the gap. The CDR3 region has the DNA TGCAGCGAGGGGTTGGGCTACACCTTC. Translation: CSEGLGYTF. Full variable domain (rest looked up from reference TRBV29-1 and TRBJ1-2): SAVISQKPSRDICQRGTSLTIQCQVDSQVTMMFWYRQQPGQSLTLIATANQGSEATYESGFVIDKFPISRPNLTFSTLTVSNMSPEDSSIYLCSEGLGYTFGSGTRLTVV.

Many counts were recorded for this clonotype. Little can be read into the size of this beta chain, an off-target read in a library designed for alpha chains. The V gene is TRBV5-1, the J gene TRBJ2-1; D ambiguous. The V gene lost 0 bases and the J gene lost 9 bases, with 10 bases spanning the gap. This CDR3 has 13 residues. CDR1 and CDR2 (germline): SGHRS, YFSETQ. The CDR3 loop reads CASSLEGWSEQFF. In nucleotides, the CDR3 is TGCGCCAGCAGCTTGGAAGGGTGGAGTGAGCAGTTCTTC.

By share, this clonotype counts as medium-sized. Since the library was made to target alpha chains, this beta chain is a stray read and its abundance is not meaningful. The chain recombines TRBV5-1 with TRBJ1-1, with TRBD1 identical over 12 bases. Per germline, CDR1 SGHRS and CDR2 YFSETQ. V was pared by 4 bases and J by 4 bases, with 11 bases of the junction left unmatched. The length of the CDR3 is 17 residues. CDR3 region: CASSTRPGTGGGTEAFF. DNA of the CDR3: TGCGCCAGCAGCACGCGTCCCGGGACAGGGGGCGGCACTGAAGCTTTCTTT.

This clonotype showed up just a few times. This beta chain was picked up by a library intended for alpha chains and is off target, so its count carries little meaning. This chain uses TRBV5-1 with TRBJ2-7; TRBD2 matches 8 bases. Germline trimming cut 2 bases from V and 5 bases from J; bases unmatched to any gene: 6. Germline V gives CDR1 SGHRS, CDR2 YFSETQ. This CDR3 has 14 residues. CDR3 in amino acids: CASSFRAGEDEQYF. CDR3 nucleotide sequence: TGCGCCAGCAGCTTTAGAGCGGGAGAGGACGAGCAGTACTTC.

This clonotype has at least ten counts. This beta chain is an off-target read within a library intended for alpha chains, so its frequency means little. V is TRBV12-3 or TRBV12-4 and J is TRBJ2-1; D ambiguous. The V end lost 5 bases, the J end lost 7 bases, and 6 bases lay between the germline ends. The CDR3 runs to 11 residues. The CDR3 DNA reads TGTGCCAGCAGTCGGAAGAATGAGCAGTTCTTC. It translates to CASSRKNEQFF.

This clonotype ranks as medium-sized. Because the library targeted alpha chains, this beta chain is an off-target read whose size means little. The chain couples TRBV5-1 to TRBJ2-3; D might be TRBD1 or TRBD2, each matching 5 bases. V gave up 1 base and J gave up 4 bases, with 10 bases separating them. The CDR3 extends over 14 amino acids. Germline lookup yields CDR1 SGHRS and CDR2 YFSETQ. This chain's CDR3 is CASSLRGDSDTQYF. DNA for the CDR3: TGCGCCAGCAGCTTGAGGGGAGACTCAGATACGCAGTATTTT.

Points on this clonotype: The library was prepared for alpha chains; this beta chain is a stray read, so its frequency means little. The V gene is TRBV9, the J gene TRBJ1-5; D remains unclear. Trimming shortened V by 4 bases and J by 5 bases, and 16 bases separated the two germline ends. Germline values: CDR1 SGDLS, CDR2 YYNGEE. The CDR3 length is 15 residues. The CDR3 DNA reads TGTGCCAGCAGCCCTCGGGAGGGCTGGGATCAGCCCCAGCATTTT. Translating gives CASSPREGWDQPQHF. The variable domain in full, completed from reference TRBV9 and TRBJ1-5, reads DSGVTQTPKHLITATGQRVTLRCSPRSGDLSVYWYQQSLDQGLQFLIQYYNGEERAKGNILERFSAQQFPDLHSELNLSSLELGDSALYFCASSPREGWDQPQHFGDGTRLSIL.

Many counts were recorded for this clonotype. Found in a library prepared for alpha chains, this beta chain is an off-target read, and its abundance has little meaning. The V call is TRBV5-5, the J call TRBJ1-6; D gene unclear. The V and J ends lost 0 bases and 0 bases respectively, with 10 bases between them. The CDR3 runs 17 residues. CDR1 SGHKS and CDR2 YYEKEE come from the germline V gene (reference sequence). CDR3 sequence: CASSLAQRSSYNSPLHF. The CDR3 nucleotides read TGTGCCAGCAGCTTGGCACAGAGGAGCTCCTATAATTCACCCCTCCACTTT. The full variable domain, its missing parts supplied by reference TRBV5-5 and TRBJ1-6, is DAGVTQSPTHLIKTRGQQVTLRCSPISGHKSVSWYQQVLGQGPQFIFQYYEKEERGRGNFPDRFSARQFPNYSSELNVNALLLGDSALYLCASSLAQRSSYNSPLHFGNGTRLTVT.

As concerns this clonotype: Because this beta chain is a stray read in a library intended to capture alpha chains, its abundance should not be given much weight. The V call is TRBV5-6, the J call TRBJ1-4; D not certain. This CDR3 has 13 amino acids. V lost 4 bases and J 8 bases, leaving 12 bases between the germline ends. The germline CDR1 and CDR2 sequences are SGHDT and YYEEEE. The DNA of the CDR3 is TGTGCCAGCAGCCTCTGGATCGGGGAAAAACTGTTTTTT. Its translation: CASSLWIGEKLFF.

This clonotype was observed a handful of times. The library was designed around alpha chains, so this beta chain is a stray read whose abundance carries little weight. CDR3 protein: CASSSSANYGYTF. The CDR3 DNA reads TGTGCCAGCAGCTCCTCAGCTAACTATGGCTACACCTTC. The chain has TRBV11-2 and TRBJ1-2; D is undetermined. Trimming pared 4 bases from V and 0 bases from J, leaving 6 bases between. The CDR3 runs to 13 residues. CDR1 is SGHAT and CDR2 is FQNNGV in the germline V gene.

Judged by abundance, this clonotype is medium-sized (0.01 to 0.1%). The library was prepared for alpha chains; this beta chain is a stray read, so its frequency means little. J is TRBJ1-2 and V is TRBV5-1; perhaps TRBD1 as D (6 bases). CDR3 length: 17 residues. The V gene's germline CDR1 is SGHRS and CDR2 YFSETQ. Trimming took off 4 bases at V and 6 bases at J, with 25 bases between the two ends. CDR3 DNA sequence: TGCGCCAGCAGCCTCGAACCAAACAGGGCTTCGCGGAATGGCTACACCTTC. Amino acids: CASSLEPNRASRNGYTF.

This clonotype appeared many times. This beta chain is a stray read from a library made for alpha chains; its abundance is not meaningful. V usage is TRBV5-5 and J usage is TRBJ2-1, with 8 bases aligning to TRBD2. Germline V lookup: CDR1 SGHKS, CDR2 YYEKEE (reference sequence). The junction had 4 bases not matched to a gene; V was cut back by 3 bases and J by 2 bases. CDR3 length: 15 residues. The CDR3 here is CASSSSGGTYNEQFF. DNA for the CDR3: TGTGCCAGCAGCTCAAGCGGGGGAACCTACAATGAGCAGTTCTTC.

Concerning this clonotype: This beta chain came through as a stray read in a library set up for alpha chains, and its size says little. The J gene is TRBJ2-1, the V gene TRBV9; 8 nucleotides match TRBD2. The V segment lost 5 bases and the J segment 3 bases; nucleotides outside the gene matches: 7. This CDR3 comprises 15 residues. CDR1 SGDLS and CDR2 YYNGEE come from the germline V gene. The CDR3: CASSLAGPDYNEQFF. Written as DNA, the CDR3 is TGTGCCAGCAGTCTAGCGGGCCCAGACTACAATGAGCAGTTCTTC. The entire variable domain, with the rest obtained from reference TRBV9 and TRBJ2-1, is as follows: DSGVTQTPKHLITATGQRVTLRCSPRSGDLSVYWYQQSLDQGLQFLIQYYNGEERAKGNILERFSAQQFPDLHSELNLSSLELGDSALYFCASSLAGPDYNEQFFGPGTRLTVL.

This clonotype was counted only a few times. Because this beta chain is a stray read in a library intended to capture alpha chains, its abundance should not be given much weight. The chain uses TRBV6-1 and TRBJ2-5; TRBD2 matches at 9 bases. Germline loops: CDR1 MNHNS, CDR2 SASEGT. This CDR3 spans 15 amino acids. Germline trimming cut 2 bases from V and 5 bases from J; bases unmatched to any gene: 6. The chain's CDR3 is CASSELAGTGETQYF. In DNA form, the CDR3 reads TGTGCCAGCAGTGAACTAGCGGGAACGGGGGAGACCCAGTACTTC.

About this clonotype: This beta chain slipped into a library made for alpha chains as a stray read, so its size is not meaningful. The chain recombines TRBV5-6 with TRBJ2-7, with D possibly TRBD2 on 6 matching bases. CDR3 length: 15 residues. Trimming cost V 2 bases and J 1 base, with 13 bases left between them. Germline assignment: CDR1 SGHDT and CDR2 YYEEEE. The CDR3 region has the DNA TGTGCCAGCAGCTTAGGACACCGGGGGTCCTACGAGCAGTACTTC. Translated, it gives CASSLGHRGSYEQYF.

By sample share, this clonotype is medium-sized. The library was built for alpha chains, so this beta chain is an off-target read and its size means little. The CDR3 reads CASSYRTFSSYNEQFF. The CDR3 DNA sequence: TGTGCCAGCAGTTACAGGACCTTTTCCTCCTACAATGAGCAGTTCTTC. V gene TRBV7-8 combines with J gene TRBJ2-1, with D maybe TRBD1 (5 bases). V was trimmed by 6 bases and J by 0 bases, leaving 15 bases between them. CDR3 length: 16 residues. CDR1 is SGHVS and CDR2 is FQNEAQ in the germline V gene.

This clonotype came up many times. This beta chain lies outside the target of a library built for alpha chains; its clone size means little. This CDR3 reads CASSLADSRQETQYF. Written as DNA, the CDR3 is TGTGCCAGCAGCTTAGCGGACAGCCGCCAAGAGACCCAGTACTTC. The chain carries TRBV7-9 and TRBJ2-5, with D perhaps matching TRBD1 (6 bases). CDR1 is SEHNR, CDR2 FQNEAQ, per germline (reference sequence). Trimming shortened V by 0 bases and J by 1 base, and 9 bases separated the two germline ends. This CDR3 has 15 residues. Full variable domain (outside the CDR3, taken from reference TRBV7-9 and TRBJ2-5): DTGVSQNPRHKITKRGQNVTFRCDPISEHNRLYWYRQTLGQGPEFLTYFQNEAQLEKSRLLSDRFSAERPKGSFSTLEIQRTEQGDSAMYLCASSLADSRQETQYFGPGTRLLVL.

With regard to this clonotype: For a library built for alpha chains, this beta chain is a stray read; little rests on its size. The rearrangement joins TRBV6-1 to TRBJ2-7; 12 bases fit TRBD2. V lost 6 bases to trimming and J lost 5 bases; unmatched junction nucleotides: 5. This CDR3 spans 14 amino acids. Germline V gives CDR1 MNHNS, CDR2 SASEGT. Written as DNA, the CDR3 is TGTGCCAGCAGCAGACTAGCGGGAGCCAACGAGCAGTACTTC. It translates to CASSRLAGANEQYF.